The rows below give T cell receptor beta chains drawn from one sample of a study of T-cell memory formation after mild COVID-19. TCRdb reanalysed the 5' RACE reads using MiXCR and keeps one entry per CDR3 protein. The sample holds hundreds of thousands of distinct CDR3 sequences; more than 15% are singletons and the top ten take approximately 12%. Specimen: PBMCs or a T cell subset sorted from them (not recorded which). The receptors originated from an adult woman who had mild COVID-19 (a few samples of this study predate the infection). Cell type and time point are not known. CDR3s leave out the opening cysteine and the closing phenylalanine or tryptophan.

V gene,J gene,CDR3 protein
TRBV5-1,TRBJ2-2,ASTPGDAGELF
TRBV25-1,TRBJ2-3,ASSDYRGRSTDTQY
TRBV6-5,TRBJ1-1,ASRHGVVGQGEAF
TRBV7-7,TRBJ2-1,ASSLGREGEQF
TRBV20-1,TRBJ2-5,SADQGRETQY
TRBV7-9,TRBJ2-1,ASTSGTGKGNEQF
TRBV4-1,TRBJ2-7,ASSQDRAGTSSYEQY
TRBV20-1,TRBJ2-5,SASLLTSQETQY
TRBV12-5,TRBJ2-1,ASGLASKSSLSNEQF
TRBV5-5,TRBJ2-1,ASSPGGLGRYNEQF
TRBV6-5,TRBJ2-3,ASSYSNTDTQY
TRBV24-1,TRBJ2-1,ATSDQAGASYNEQF
TRBV27,TRBJ2-3,ASSFTGTDTQY
TRBV4-1,TRBJ2-3,ASRLGETGGTDTQY
TRBV7-2,TRBJ2-3,ASSLVQGLGTDTQY
TRBV5-1,TRBJ2-3,ASSLRRGANTDTQY
TRBV29-1,TRBJ2-1,SVVGGGDNEQF
TRBV28,TRBJ2-7,ASSESLGLGSAEYEQY
TRBV9,TRBJ2-7,ASSVAVGAHEQY
TRBV20-1,TRBJ2-7,SATRGRSSYEQY
TRBV3-1,TRBJ2-5,ASSLKGGLQETQY
TRBV10-3,TRBJ1-1,AIRSTQGFRTEAF
TRBV27,TRBJ2-3,ASSLHAGGRLSSTDTQY
TRBV14,TRBJ2-5,ASSQRGRSGETQY
TRBV11-2,TRBJ1-1,ASSFSGAEAF
TRBV7-9,TRBJ2-3,ASSLAKTADTQY
TRBV5-1,TRBJ2-7,ASSSRLAGGLYEQY
TRBV27,TRBJ2-3,ASSLVWGDTQY
TRBV7-3,TRBJ2-1,DSSLIAGDYNEQF
TRBV5-6,TRBJ2-7,ASAGAGPISYEQY
TRBV15,TRBJ2-7,ATSRDRTSGIVNEQY
TRBV12-3/TRBV12-4,TRBJ2-2,ASRLGGSGELF
TRBV6-5,TRBJ2-2,ASSYWRLAGVTGVLF
TRBV5-1,TRBJ1-2,ASSLGGLPNYGYT
TRBV24-1,TRBJ2-3,ATGRNTDTQY
TRBV19,TRBJ2-5,ASSRGTGSEQETQY
TRBV7-9,TRBJ2-1,ASSLGGQFYNEQF
TRBV7-3,TRBJ2-2,ASSRNGRGATGELF
TRBV7-9,TRBJ2-7,ASSLPSRYEQY
TRBV9,TRBJ1-3,ASSADLSGNTIY